This TCR beta chain was recorded in a study of blood T cell repertoires in COVID-19. V gave up 1 base and J gave up 1 base, with 8 bases separating them. CDR1 SGHTA and CDR2 FQGNSA come from the germline V gene. This CDR3 is 15 amino acids long. Here immunoSEQ multiplex PCR was the method, and the copy in TCRdb shows in-frame clones only, minus some. Among under 200,000 clones listed, around 79% were seen once. The receptor was derived from a woman aged 40 to 50 with COVID-19, enrolled during active disease. The J gene is TRBJ1-3, the V gene TRBV7-2; the D gene is possibly TRBD1 (6 bases). The sequenced material came from peripheral blood. The CDR3 region is CASSLGGPSGNTIYF. The CDR3 DNA reads TGTGCCAGCAGCTTAGGGGGGCCATCTGGAAACACCATATATTTT.